This T cell receptor beta chain was obtained from a study of early T cells in non-severe SARS-CoV-2 infection. Study context: With bulk RNA from unsorted whole blood as input, sequencing yielded unpaired chains.

This clonotype has at least ten counts. Unique molecular identifiers (one per individual cDNA molecule) were attached. TCRdb reprocessed the 5' RACE reads with MiXCR, giving one entry per CDR3 protein. Found here are about 100,000 distinct CDR3 sequences, 13% of them singletons; the top ten hold over 2%. With 5 bases removed from V and 0 bases from J, the gap between germline ends came to 12 bases. This CDR3 is built from 15 residues. Germline loops: CDR1 SGHVS, CDR2 FNYEAQ. The chain links TRBV7-6 to TRBJ2-3; a weak D match, TRBD1 (5 bases). The receptor's source is an adult who was a healthcare worker with PCR-confirmed SARS-CoV-2 infection or an uninfected control (not recorded which). Sequenced: whole blood. The CDR3, as DNA: TGTGCCAGCAGCCCAGGGTGGGCGAGCACAGATACGCAGTATTTT. Translation: CASSPGWASTDTQYF.